Each of the 17 T cell receptor beta chains below was sequenced from the same sample in a study of T cell responses to AZD1222 COVID-19 vaccine (dated by TCRdb to 2020 to 2022). The library was built by means of the immunoSEQ multiplex PCR assay. This immuneACCESS table, as held by TCRdb, lists in-frame sequences with V and J called but not all clones. Of the missing ones, under half trace to an unresolved V gene in checked studies; the others have no known cause. The sample table shows approximately 70,000 clones, and 70% to 90% are seen once. More than 4.5% of the sample comes from the top ten. The time point label on this specimen signifies: about 28 days (+/-7) after the second vaccine dose. The treatment or condition label on this specimen signifies: meningococcal conjugate vaccine given as trial control. Sequencing was performed on peripheral blood, taken 28 days after the second dose of the MenACWY control vaccine. The receptors were gathered from an adult who received the MenACWY meningococcal vaccine as a control.

V is TRBV4-2 and J is TRBJ2-2; D not certain. CDR3 size: 12 residues. The ends were cut back, 1 base at V and 4 bases at J, with 1 base in the middle. CDR1 is LGHNA, CDR2 YNFKEQ, per germline. CDR3 nucleotide sequence: TGTGCCAGCAGCCAAGCCACCGGGGAGCTGTTTTTT. Translating gives CASSQATGELFF.

The chain carries TRBV7-9 and TRBJ1-4; 8 nucleotides match TRBD1. The V and J ends lost 5 bases and 8 bases, in that order; junction bases with no gene match: 13. In germline, CDR1 is SEHNR, CDR2 FQNEAQ (reference sequence). The CDR3 contains 16 residues. The CDR3 sequence is CASSPRGGTGQEKLFF. CDR3 nucleotides: TGTGCCAGCAGCCCGAGGGGTGGGACAGGCCAGGAAAAACTGTTTTTT. The variable domain in full, completed from reference TRBV7-9 and TRBJ1-4, reads DTGVSQNPRHKITKRGQNVTFRCDPISEHNRLYWYRQTLGQGPEFLTYFQNEAQLEKSRLLSDRFSAERPKGSFSTLEIQRTEQGDSAMYLCASSPRGGTGQEKLFFGSGTQLSVL.

The chain has TRBV7-9 and TRBJ1-1; D gene ambiguous. CDR1 SEHNR and CDR2 FQNEAQ come from the germline V gene (reference sequence). The V end lost 5 bases, the J end lost 7 bases, and 17 bases lay between the germline ends. CDR3 length: 14 amino acids. The CDR3 region has the DNA TGTGCCAGCAGCCCGGGTTGGGGTGGTGATGAAGCTTTCTTT. Translated: CASSPGWGGDEAFF. The full variable domain, completed using reference TRBV7-9 and TRBJ1-1, is DTGVSQNPRHKITKRGQNVTFRCDPISEHNRLYWYRQTLGQGPEFLTYFQNEAQLEKSRLLSDRFSAERPKGSFSTLEIQRTEQGDSAMYLCASSPGWGGDEAFFGQGTRLTVV.

The chain has TRBV6-5 and TRBJ1-4; 9 positions agree with TRBD1. V lost 7 bases, J lost 4 bases, and 4 bases stayed unmatched. Per germline, CDR1 MNHEY and CDR2 SVGAGI. The CDR3 spans 14 residues. As DNA, the CDR3 is TGTGCCAGCAAACAGGGGGCTCTTAATGAAAAACTGTTTTTT. Its protein product is CASKQGALNEKLFF.

The chain uses TRBV28 and TRBJ1-1; 7 bases line up with TRBD1. Trimming took 5 bases from V and 1 from J; bases not matched to a gene: 10. The CDR3 runs to 16 residues. The germline gives CDR1 MDHEN, CDR2 SYDVKM. The CDR3 sequence is CASSLTNRDRNTEAFF. The CDR3 region has the DNA TGTGCCAGCAGTCTAACCAACCGGGACAGGAACACTGAAGCTTTCTTT.

The chain is built from TRBV30 and TRBJ2-3, with D perhaps matching TRBD2 (6 bases). This CDR3 comprises 16 residues. Between the trimmed V and J ends, which lost 2 bases and 1 base, there was a span of 16 bases. Looked up from germline, CDR1 is GTSNPN and CDR2 is SVGIG (reference sequence). This CDR3 is CAWSHPSQRGTDTQYF. The CDR3 DNA reads as TGTGCCTGGAGTCACCCCTCCCAGCGGGGCACAGATACGCAGTATTTT.

The chain couples TRBV7-2 to TRBJ2-1, with a weak D call TRBD1 (6 bases). Germline V CDR1 and CDR2: SGHTA, FQGNSA. The CDR3 spans 14 residues. V lost 5 bases and J lost 8, with 16 bases in between. The CDR3 DNA reads TGTGCCAGCAGCGCCTGGACAGCACTCGATGAGCAGTTCTTC. Its protein product is CASSAWTALDEQFF.

This clone was recorded once. The rearrangement uses TRBV6-5 and TRBJ1-1; perhaps TRBD1 as D (6 bases). The CDR3 covers 15 residues. Between the trimmed V and J ends, which lost 4 bases and 4 bases, there was a span of 16 bases. The germline V gene has CDR1 MNHEY and CDR2 SVGAGI. CDR3: CASSSDTGRSTEAFF. CDR3 nucleotides: TGTGCCAGCAGTTCTGATACAGGGAGGAGCACTGAAGCTTTCTTT.

This clone was found once. CDR3 in amino acids: CASNRTEKLFF. CDR3 sequence (DNA): TGTGCCAGCAACCGGACAGAAAAACTGTTTTTT. The chain couples TRBV11-1 to TRBJ1-4, with a possible D match to TRBD1 (5 bases). This CDR3 has 11 amino acids. V lost 7 bases and J 8 bases, leaving 8 bases between the germline ends. The germline gives CDR1 SGHAT, CDR2 FQDESV (reference sequence).

V is TRBV25-1 and J is TRBJ1-4; D unclear. The CDR3 has 15 residues. The V and J ends lost 4 bases and 4 bases respectively, with 13 bases between them. CDR1 is MGHDK, CDR2 SYGVNS, per germline. The CDR3, as DNA: TGTGCCAGCAGTGGTCCCATCGCCGTTAATGAAAAACTGTTTTTT. Its translation is CASSGPIAVNEKLFF.

CDR3 loop: CASSQVPTGANYGYTF. CDR3 coding DNA: TGCGCCAGCAGCCAAGTCCCGACAGGGGCGAACTATGGCTACACCTTC. This chain links TRBV4-1 with TRBJ1-2; 8 bases agree with TRBD1. The CDR3 extends over 16 amino acids. Germline V CDR1 and CDR2: MGHRA, YSYEKL. V was clipped by 1 base and J by 2 bases; unmatched bases: 6.

V usage is TRBV6-2 or TRBV6-3 and J usage is TRBJ1-5; possible D gene TRBD1, 5 bases. Trimming took 2 bases from V and 5 from J, leaving 13 bases between them. This CDR3 is built from 15 residues. CDR1 is MNHEY and CDR2 is SVGEGT in the germline V gene. The DNA of the CDR3 is TGTGCCAGCAGTTACACAGGAGGGAAGTATCAGCCCCAGCATTTT. It specifies CASSYTGGKYQPQHF.

The chain is built from TRBV15 and TRBJ2-7, with 7 bases matching TRBD2. Germline V gene sequence: CDR1 LNHNV, CDR2 YYDKDF (reference sequence). The CDR3 length is 11 residues. J lost 6 bases, V lost 4 bases, and 0 bases had no gene match. In DNA, the CDR3 is TGTGCCACCAGCACTAGCGGCGAGCAGTACTTC. Translated: CATSTSGEQYF.

The rearrangement links TRBV10-3 to TRBJ2-7; 9 bases line up with TRBD1. V gave up 4 bases and J gave up 5 bases; unmatched junction bases: 0. This CDR3 contains 12 residues. Germline V lookup: CDR1 ENHRY, CDR2 SYGVKD. This CDR3 reads CAISGTGDEQYF. The CDR3 region has the DNA TGTGCCATCAGTGGGACAGGGGACGAGCAGTACTTC.

The chain carries TRBV7-6 and TRBJ2-7; the match to TRBD1 covers 7 bases. The germline CDR1 and CDR2 sequences are SGHVS and FNYEAQ. The J segment lost 2 bases and the V segment lost 4 bases, leaving 8 bases of the junction unmatched. The CDR3 runs to 15 residues. In DNA form, the CDR3 reads TGTGCCAGCAGCTACGCCACCGGGACAGCCTACGAGCAGTACTTC. Residues: CASSYATGTAYEQYF. The full variable domain, with the rest looked up from reference TRBV7-6 and TRBJ2-7, is GAGVSQSPRYKVTKRGQDVALRCDPISGHVSLYWYRQALGQGPEFLTYFNYEAQQDKSGLPNDRFSAERPEGSISTLTIQRTEQRDSAMYRCASSYATGTAYEQYFGPGTRLTVT.

The V and J genes are TRBV12-3 or TRBV12-4 and TRBJ1-2; 10 bases are shared with TRBD1. This CDR3 is 13 amino acids long. The trim removed 6 bases at V and 8 bases at J, leaving 6 bases unmatched. Here the CDR3 DNA reads TGTGCCAGCAGCCCGACAGGGGGCAACGGCTACACCTTC. The encoded protein is CASSPTGGNGYTF.

For the CDR3, the DNA is TGTGCCAGCAGTTTATTGGGGGGGGCTGTAGATACGCAGTATTTT. This gives the protein CASSLLGGAVDTQYF. V and J are TRBV28 and TRBJ2-3; a possible D gene is TRBD2 (7 bases). Germline CDR1 is MDHEN and CDR2 is SYDVKM. The V gene lost 1 base and the J gene lost 5 bases, with 13 bases spanning the gap. CDR3 length equals 15 residues. Full variable domain (outside the CDR3, taken from reference TRBV28 and TRBJ2-3): DVKVTQSSRYLVKRTGEKVFLECVQDMDHENMFWYRQDPGLGLRLIYFSYDVKMKEKGDIPEGYSVSREKKERFSLILESASTNQTSMYLCASSLLGGAVDTQYFGPGTRLTVL.